This T cell receptor (beta chain) is from a study of follicular helper T cells after annual influenza vaccination. A word on this clone: What it binds is unknown.

Assay used: immunoSEQ multiplex PCR; TCRdb lists only in-frame clones, some missing. Of about 8,700 clones in the sample, roughly 79% were seen once. Study outcomes and limitations: Plasmablast frequency change correlated with clonality change in ICOS+CD38+ cTfh.

Time point described: 2014-2015 season, pre-vaccination. Excluded were substance abuse, HIV/AIDS, active cancer, immunomodulatory drugs and active illness. The V and J ends lost 5 bases and 3 bases, in that order; junction bases with no gene match: 8. Germline V gene sequence: CDR1 SGHTA, CDR2 FQGNSA. This CDR3 is 15 amino acids long. The sequence was collected from an adult who received the influenza vaccine. V gene TRBV7-2 combines with J gene TRBJ1-2, with 8 bases fitting TRBD1. The sequencing used CXCR5+ CD38- circulating T follicular helper cells from blood, collected on the day of influenza vaccination. Subset of the sample: circulating Tfh, non-naive CD4+CXCR5+PD-1+ (ICOS+CD38+ or ICOS-CD38-). The CDR3 DNA follows: TGTGCCAGCAGCCCCGACCCGGGACAGGACTATGGCTACACCTTC. Translating gives CASSPDPGQDYGYTF.